The 21 T cell receptor beta chains below all came from one sample that was sequenced in a study of T cell changes during pregnancy in multiple sclerosis. Libraries were prepared by immunoSEQ multiplex PCR; TCRdb keeps only in-frame clonotypes and omits some of them. Of under 35,000 clones in the sample, 87% were seen once. The sequenced sample was CD8+ T cells from peripheral blood mononuclear cells, obtained before pregnancy. The receptors come from a female donor with multiple sclerosis, enrolled in a pregnancy study.

This rearrangement joins TRBV7-9 to TRBJ2-3; TRBD1 is a possible D gene (5 bases). Germline assignment: CDR1 SEHNR and CDR2 FQNEAQ (reference sequence). V was trimmed by 5 bases and J by 6 bases, leaving 12 bases between them. CDR3 length: 13 residues. CDR3 DNA: TGTGCCAGCAGCCCGCAGGGTCGGGATACGCAGTATTTT. Translation gives CASSPQGRDTQYF.

V and J are TRBV7-8 and TRBJ1-2; 10 bases match TRBD1. The CDR3 has 18 amino acids. Germline V CDR1 and CDR2: SGHVS, FQNEAQ. Trimming at V came to 4 bases and at J to 8 bases, leaving 19 bases not matched to a gene. CDR3 in DNA: TGTGCCAGCAGCTCGTTCCGGGACAGGGGTACCTCGGAGAGGGGCTACACCTTC. Its protein is CASSSFRDRGTSERGYTF.

This clone was picked up many times. The chain has TRBV7-3 and TRBJ2-1, with no clear D. Per germline, CDR1 SGHTA and CDR2 FQGTGA. This CDR3 spans 16 amino acids. V lost 2 bases to trimming and J lost 0 bases, with 11 bases between them. The CDR3 nucleotides are TGTGCCAGCAGCTTATCTCTACTAAGCTCCTACAATGAGCAGTTCTTC. Its translation: CASSLSLLSSYNEQFF.

This chain's CDR3 is CASSLSQSGYTEAFF. The DNA for the CDR3 is TGCGCCAGCAGCTTGTCCCAGTCGGGGTACACTGAAGCTTTCTTT. The chain combines TRBV5-1 with TRBJ1-1; no firm D call. The CDR3 covers 15 residues. Trimming stripped 1 base from V and 3 bases from J, with 13 bases between. Germline CDR1 and CDR2: SGHRS and YFSETQ.

The sample holds a few counts of this clone. The chain has TRBV27 and TRBJ1-5, with D possibly TRBD1 on 6 matching bases. CDR3 length: 14 residues. V was clipped by 6 bases and J by 4 bases, with 13 bases between them. Germline V gene sequence: CDR1 MNHEY, CDR2 SMNVEV (reference sequence). CDR3 DNA: TGTGCCAGCAGGGCCGGGACATCAAATCAGCCCCAGCATTTT. It specifies CASRAGTSNQPQHF.

J is TRBJ2-6 and V is TRBV27; TRBD1 aligns across 9 bases. CDR3 size: 19 residues. The V segment lost 3 bases and the J segment 3 bases; nucleotides outside the gene matches: 12. Germline V gene data show CDR1 as MNHEY and CDR2 as SMNVEV (reference sequence). The CDR3 DNA reads TGTGCCAGCAGTTTCACTCCCGGGACAGGGTTAAGTGGGGCCAACGTCCTGACTTTC. Protein: CASSFTPGTGLSGANVLTF.

The chain couples TRBV6-4 to TRBJ2-2, with a possible D match to TRBD1 (5 bases). The CDR3 is 18 amino acids. Trimming removed 3 bases at V and 2 bases at J, with 19 bases between. Germline V gene sequence: CDR1 MRHNA, CDR2 SNTAGT. In DNA, the CDR3 is TGTGCCAGCAGTGAAGCCTTCTGGACAAGAAGTAACACCGGGGAGCTGTTTTTT. It translates to CASSEAFWTRSNTGELFF.

V usage is TRBV6-6 and J usage is TRBJ1-1, with TRBD1 as a possible D gene (5 bases). V shed 7 bases and J shed 4 bases, with 13 bases lying between them. Germline loops: CDR1 MNHNY, CDR2 SVGAGI (reference sequence). CDR3 length: 13 amino acids. In nucleotides, the CDR3 is TGTGCCAGCACGGGGGGGGTGGGCACTGAAGCTTTCTTT. Translation: CASTGGVGTEAFF.

The chain employs TRBV7-8 and TRBJ2-2; 8 bases map to TRBD1. Trimming at V came to 5 bases and at J to 6 bases, leaving 8 bases not matched to a gene. From germline, CDR1 is SGHVS and CDR2 FQNEAQ. The CDR3 totals 15 residues. The CDR3 sequence is CASSPRTGRPGELFF. DNA for the CDR3: TGTGCCAGCAGCCCGCGGACAGGGAGACCCGGGGAGCTGTTTTTT.

This chain links TRBV28 with TRBJ1-4; D gene ambiguous. Germline CDR1 and CDR2: MDHEN and SYDVKM. Trimming took off 6 bases at V and 8 bases at J, with 22 bases between the two ends. The CDR3 is made up of 16 amino acids. DNA for the CDR3: TGTGCCAGCAGCCCCCGTGGGTGGAGTTCGTGGGAAAAACTGTTTTTT. Protein sequence: CASSPRGWSSWEKLFF. Variable domain in full (rest from reference TRBV28 and TRBJ1-4): DVKVTQSSRYLVKRTGEKVFLECVQDMDHENMFWYRQDPGLGLRLIYFSYDVKMKEKGDIPEGYSVSREKKERFSLILESASTNQTSMYLCASSPRGWSSWEKLFFGSGTQLSVL.

The chain employs TRBV4-2 and TRBJ2-5; 13 bases match TRBD2. Looked up from germline, CDR1 is LGHNA and CDR2 is YNFKEQ. V shed 0 bases, J shed 0 bases, and the junction held 4 bases outside the gene matches. This CDR3 region has 18 residues. CDR3 amino acids: CASSQEVGTSGNQETQYF. The CDR3, as DNA: TGTGCCAGCAGCCAAGAGGTGGGGACTAGCGGGAACCAAGAGACCCAGTACTTC.

This clone was picked up a small number of times. This chain connects TRBV6-5 to TRBJ1-2, with TRBD1 matching 11 bases. V shed 3 bases, J shed 7 bases, and the junction held 4 bases outside the gene matches. The CDR3 length is 14 residues. Germline CDR1 reads MNHEY; CDR2 reads SVGAGI. The CDR3 nucleotides are TGTGCCAGCAGTTATTCAGGACAGGGGGCTGGCTACACCTTC. Its translation: CASSYSGQGAGYTF.

The J gene is TRBJ1-5, the V gene TRBV19, with 8 bases fitting TRBD1. Per germline, CDR1 LNHDA and CDR2 SQIVND (reference sequence). This CDR3 region has 16 residues. V trimming: 5 bases; J trimming: 0 bases; junction bases outside the gene matches: 6. CDR3 DNA sequence: TGTGCCAGTAGTCCTGACAGGGGTTATAGCAATCAGCCCCAGCATTTT. Protein sequence: CASSPDRGYSNQPQHF.

V and J are TRBV7-9 and TRBJ2-7, with TRBD1 as a possible D gene (6 bases). Germline loops: CDR1 SEHNR, CDR2 FQNEAQ (reference sequence). Trimming took off 7 bases at V and 2 bases at J, with 12 bases between the two ends. The CDR3 consists of 13 residues. The CDR3 DNA is TGTGCCAGCACCTGGGACAACGCCTACGAGCAGTACTTC. It codes for CASTWDNAYEQYF. Drawing the rest from reference TRBV7-9 and TRBJ2-7, the complete variable domain is DTGVSQNPRHKITKRGQNVTFRCDPISEHNRLYWYRQTLGQGPEFLTYFQNEAQLEKSRLLSDRFSAERPKGSFSTLEIQRTEQGDSAMYLCASTWDNAYEQYFGPGTRLTVT.

DNA of the CDR3: TGTGCCAGCACCCAGGACAGGTGGGGGTACGCGAACACCGGGGAGCTGTTTTTT. Residues: CASTQDRWGYANTGELFF. The chain recombines TRBV11-3 with TRBJ2-2, with 7 bases identical to TRBD1. V shed 7 bases and J 0 bases; nucleotides not matched to a gene: 14. This CDR3 region has 18 residues. Per germline, CDR1 SGHNT and CDR2 YENEEA.

The chain couples TRBV30 to TRBJ2-1; D is uncertain. Germline V lookup: CDR1 GTSNPN, CDR2 SVGIG (reference sequence). V lost 0 bases and J lost 2, with 11 bases in between. The CDR3 loop spans 15 amino acids. CDR3 region: CAWSVLGLPYNEQFF. The CDR3 DNA follows: TGTGCCTGGAGTGTACTCGGTCTCCCCTACAATGAGCAGTTCTTC. The full variable domain, in which reference TRBV30 and TRBJ2-1 provide the parts outside the CDR3, is SQTIHQWPATLVQPVGSPLSLECTVEGTSNPNLYWYRQAAGRGLQLLFYSVGIGQISSEVPQNLSASRPQDRQFILSSKKLLLSDSGFYLCAWSVLGLPYNEQFFGPGTRLTVL.

The gene calls are TRBV27 and TRBJ1-5; no definite D call. V lost 0 bases and J lost 0, with 9 bases in between. CDR3 size: 16 residues. CDR1 and CDR2 (germline): MNHEY, SMNVEV (reference sequence). CDR3 in amino acids: CASSLSFSYSNQPQHF. DNA of the CDR3: TGTGCCAGCAGTTTATCCTTCAGTTATAGCAATCAGCCCCAGCATTTT.

This chain links TRBV5-1 with TRBJ2-7, with D possibly matching TRBD1 (5 bases). CDR3 length equals 16 residues. CDR1 and CDR2 (germline): SGHRS, YFSETQ. V was clipped by 0 bases and J by 3 bases, with 16 bases between them. Here the CDR3 reads CASSLDSQGSYYEQYF. The CDR3 DNA follows: TGCGCCAGCAGCTTGGATTCGCAGGGCTCCTACTACGAGCAGTACTTC.

The CDR3 DNA sequence: TGTGCCATCAGTGAGGATTATTGGACTAGCGGCAACTACGAGCAGTACTTC. Translation: CAISEDYWTSGNYEQYF. The gene calls are TRBV10-3 and TRBJ2-7; 10 bases are shared with TRBD2. V trimming: 2 bases; J trimming: 3 bases; junction bases outside the gene matches: 10. Germline V lookup: CDR1 ENHRY, CDR2 SYGVKD. The length of the CDR3 is 17 residues.

This chain joins TRBV11-2 and TRBJ2-7; no clear D gene. Germline V gene sequence: CDR1 SGHAT, CDR2 FQNNGV. This CDR3 region has 13 residues. The V and J ends lost 1 base and 1 base respectively, with 5 bases between them. The CDR3: CASSLGPSYEQYF. The CDR3 DNA reads TGTGCCAGCAGCTTAGGGCCATCCTACGAGCAGTACTTC.

This clone was seen once. The chain joins TRBV30 to TRBJ2-1; D may be TRBD2 (5 bases). Germline loops: CDR1 GTSNPN, CDR2 SVGIG (reference sequence). Trimming removed 5 bases from V and 11 bases from J, with 10 bases in between. CDR3 length equals 10 residues. CDR3: CAWSSGQQFF. For the CDR3, the DNA is TGTGCCTGGTCCAGCGGCCAGCAGTTCTTC.